The next 20 T cell receptor beta chains were all read from a single sample in a study of T cell responses to AZD1222 COVID-19 vaccine. This table comes from immunoSEQ multiplex PCR, and its TCRdb copy is limited to in-frame clones, with some not included. The sample carries some 140,000 clones, 92% recorded once. This specimen consisted of peripheral blood, obtained on day 0 of AZD1222 vaccination. These receptors originate from an adult in good health.

The gene calls are TRBV9 and TRBJ2-7, with 10 bases that match TRBD1. The J segment lost 3 bases and the V segment lost 2 bases, leaving 8 bases of the junction unmatched. This CDR3 comprises 16 residues. Germline V CDR1 and CDR2: SGDLS, YYNGEE. CDR3: CASSVGGGQGIYEQYF. CDR3 DNA sequence: TGTGCCAGCAGCGTTGGTGGGGGACAGGGGATCTACGAGCAGTACTTC.

The count of this clone is one. V and J are TRBV27 and TRBJ1-2; the D gene is possibly TRBD1 (5 bases). Per germline, CDR1 MNHEY and CDR2 SMNVEV (reference sequence). The CDR3 runs 13 residues. V shed 3 bases and J shed 7 bases, with 12 bases lying between them. The CDR3, as DNA: TGTGCCAGCAGTTTGTATAGGGGAGGTGGCTACACCTTC. Its translation: CASSLYRGGGYTF.

The chain links TRBV4-3 to TRBJ2-1, with D maybe TRBD1 (7 bases). The germline V gene encodes CDR1 LGHNA and CDR2 YSLEER. The CDR3 length is 17 residues. Trimming shortened V by 4 bases and J by 5 bases, and 21 bases separated the two germline ends. The CDR3 is CASSRQGGGLGDNEQFF. In nucleotides, the CDR3 is TGCGCCAGCAGCCGTCAGGGGGGCGGTCTTGGCGACAATGAGCAGTTCTTC.

The chain joins TRBV27 to TRBJ2-1; tentatively, D is TRBD1 or TRBD2 (5 bases each). CDR1 is MNHEY and CDR2 is SMNVEV in the germline V gene (reference sequence). Trimming stripped 4 bases from V and 7 bases from J, with 17 bases between. This CDR3 has 15 amino acids. The CDR3 loop is CASSSGPGWANEQFF. The CDR3 nucleotides are TGTGCCAGCAGTTCGGGGCCCGGGTGGGCAAATGAGCAGTTCTTC.

The chain links TRBV11-1 to TRBJ1-2, with D perhaps TRBD1 (5 bases). With 0 bases removed from V and 6 bases from J, the gap between germline ends came to 14 bases. The germline V gene has CDR1 SGHAT and CDR2 FQDESV (reference sequence). The CDR3 is made up of 15 amino acids. The CDR3: CASSLAPGLENGYTF. Here the CDR3 DNA reads TGTGCCAGCAGCTTAGCCCCAGGGTTGGAGAATGGCTACACCTTC.

The CDR3 nucleotides read TGCGCCAGCAGCTTGGGCCGGGATGGTCACAATGAGCAGTTCTTC. Protein: CASSLGRDGHNEQFF. The chain has TRBV5-1 and TRBJ2-1; TRBD2 is a possible D gene (5 bases). The CDR3 runs to 15 residues. CDR1 is SGHRS and CDR2 is YFSETQ in the germline V gene. With 0 bases removed from V and 5 bases from J, the gap between germline ends came to 12 bases.

The chain links TRBV7-2 to TRBJ1-2; no clear D gene. The V end was cut by 1 base, the J end by 2 bases, with 8 bases between. Germline V CDR1 and CDR2: SGHTA, FQGNSA. The CDR3 contains 14 residues. In DNA, the CDR3 is TGTGCCAGCAGCTTAGTAACAGAAAACTATGGCTACACCTTC. Translated: CASSLVTENYGYTF.

The V gene is TRBV9, the J gene TRBJ2-7, with 12 bases that match TRBD2. CDR1 is SGDLS and CDR2 is YYNGEE in the germline V gene. Trimming took 0 bases from V and 6 from J; bases not matched to a gene: 4. The CDR3 contains 15 residues. CDR3 sequence reads: CASSVGTSGTSEQYF. As DNA, the CDR3 is TGTGCCAGCAGCGTAGGGACTAGCGGGACTTCCGAGCAGTACTTC.

The chain uses TRBV18 and TRBJ2-3; D gene uncertain. CDR1 and CDR2 (germline): KGHSH, LQKENI. The V and J ends lost 4 bases and 1 base respectively, with 6 bases between them. The CDR3 length is 13 residues. The CDR3 bases are TGTGCCAGCTCACTTGGGGGCACAGATACGCAGTATTTT. Translation gives CASSLGGTDTQYF.

The chain couples TRBV29-1 to TRBJ2-2; 8 bases map to TRBD2. In germline, CDR1 is SQVTM, CDR2 ANQGSEA. This CDR3 is 17 amino acids long. Germline trimming cut 1 base from V and 2 bases from J; bases unmatched to any gene: 9. This CDR3 is CSVEADEAGVNTGELFF. The CDR3 DNA follows: TGCAGCGTTGAAGCTGACGAAGCGGGAGTAAACACCGGGGAGCTGTTTTTT.

The rearrangement joins TRBV28 to TRBJ1-1; possible D gene TRBD1, 5 bases. V lost 1 base and J 0 bases, leaving 9 bases between the germline ends. Looked up from germline, CDR1 is MDHEN and CDR2 is SYDVKM. The CDR3 contains 15 residues. CDR3 sequence reads: CASSLSTGLNTEAFF. CDR3 DNA sequence: TGTGCCAGCAGTTTATCTACAGGACTGAACACTGAAGCTTTCTTT. Full variable domain (remainder filled in from reference TRBV28 and TRBJ1-1): DVKVTQSSRYLVKRTGEKVFLECVQDMDHENMFWYRQDPGLGLRLIYFSYDVKMKEKGDIPEGYSVSREKKERFSLILESASTNQTSMYLCASSLSTGLNTEAFFGQGTRLTVV.

About this clone: Other DNA sequences within the sample encode an identical CDR3. The CDR3 coding sequence is TGTGCCAGTAGTCCCCAGGGATATGGCTACACCTTC. This translates into CASSPQGYGYTF. This rearrangement joins TRBV19 to TRBJ1-2; TRBD1 might be the D (5 bases). V lost 5 bases, J lost 5 bases, and 9 bases lay in between. CDR1 is LNHDA, CDR2 SQIVND, per germline (reference sequence). The CDR3 is 12 amino acids.

The V and J genes are TRBV19 and TRBJ1-1; D gene unclear. The ends were cut back, 3 bases at V and 0 bases at J, with 8 bases in the middle. Germline lookup yields CDR1 LNHDA and CDR2 SQIVND (reference sequence). The CDR3 has 14 amino acids. CDR3 loop: CASSIGVVNTEAFF. The CDR3 DNA follows: TGTGCCAGTAGTATCGGTGTGGTGAACACTGAAGCTTTCTTT. The full variable domain, with the rest looked up from reference TRBV19 and TRBJ1-1, is DGGITQSPKYLFRKEGQNVTLSCEQNLNHDAMYWYRQDPGQGLRLIYYSQIVNDFQKGDIAEGYSVSREKKESFPLTVTSAQKNPTAFYLCASSIGVVNTEAFFGQGTRLTVV.

The chain uses TRBV7-2 and TRBJ1-3; maybe TRBD1 (6 bases). The V gene's germline CDR1 is SGHTA and CDR2 FQGNSA. The length of the CDR3 is 19 residues. V dropped 3 bases and J dropped 3 bases, with 24 bases sitting between them. The CDR3 nucleotides are TGTGCCAGCAGCTTTGGTTCCGGAAGACAGGTAAACTTTGGAAACACCATATATTTT. The encoded protein is CASSFGSGRQVNFGNTIYF.

The chain joins TRBV5-1 to TRBJ1-2; 7 bases are shared with TRBD1. V trimming: 4 bases; J trimming: 5 bases; junction bases outside the gene matches: 11. The CDR3 runs to 15 residues. The germline V gene encodes CDR1 SGHRS and CDR2 YFSETQ. CDR3 sequence reads: CASSRTGEEEYGYTF. The CDR3 DNA reads TGCGCCAGCAGCCGCACAGGGGAAGAGGAGTATGGCTACACCTTC.

The gene calls are TRBV9 and TRBJ1-2; D unclear. The V end was cut by 4 bases, the J end by 3 bases, with 16 bases between. Germline CDR1 reads SGDLS; CDR2 reads YYNGEE. CDR3 length: 15 residues. DNA for the CDR3: TGTGCCAGCAGCCGAGTTGGCGGGTCTGACTATGGCTACACCTTC. Amino acid sequence: CASSRVGGSDYGYTF.

The chain employs TRBV9 and TRBJ2-5, with 8 bases that match TRBD2. Trimming at V came to 0 bases and at J to 2 bases, leaving 3 bases not matched to a gene. Germline V gene sequence: CDR1 SGDLS, CDR2 YYNGEE. The CDR3 sequence is 15 residues long. The CDR3 sequence: CASSVGPSGQETQYF. For the CDR3, the DNA is TGTGCCAGCAGCGTAGGTCCTAGCGGGCAAGAGACCCAGTACTTC.

V is TRBV12-3 or TRBV12-4 and J is TRBJ1-1; 8 nucleotides align to TRBD1. The junction had 7 bases not matched to a gene; V was cut back by 3 bases and J by 10 bases. The CDR3 has 13 amino acids. The CDR3 DNA reads TGTGCCAGCAGTTTGTTTGCGGGGACAGGAGCTTTCTTT. It yields the protein CASSLFAGTGAFF.

This clone was counted between two and nine times. V gene TRBV20-1 combines with J gene TRBJ2-7; D gene unclear. V dropped 6 bases and J dropped 2 bases, with 8 bases sitting between them. This CDR3 comprises 11 residues. Germline V gives CDR1 DFQATT, CDR2 SNEGSKA (reference sequence). CDR3 nucleotide sequence: TGCAGTGCCCGGACGACCTACGAGCAGTACTTC. It specifies CSARTTYEQYF.

The rearrangement uses TRBV5-1 and TRBJ2-7; D might be TRBD1 or TRBD2, each matching 7 bases. The V end was cut by 4 bases, the J end by 1 base, with 12 bases between. Germline V gene lookup returns CDR1 SGHRS and CDR2 YFSETQ. The length of the CDR3 is 14 residues. CDR3 loop: CASSPGGVSYEQYF. The CDR3 DNA follows: TGCGCCAGCAGCCCAGGGGGGGTATCCTACGAGCAGTACTTC.